The 17 T cell receptor beta chains in this list originate from one sample, sequenced in a study of blood T cells in healthy people across ages. It was with a sample-barcoded 5' primer and a J-beta primer mix that a second PCR of roughly 7 to 12 cycles was run. TCRdb reprocessed the 5' RACE reads via MiXCR and lists one record per CDR3 protein. The profile shows approximately 850,000 distinct CDR3 sequences, about 62% of them singletons. The sample taken for sequencing was blood. These receptors all come from a man aged 25-40 years in good health.

V and J are TRBV20-1 and TRBJ2-1; maybe TRBD2 (6 bases). The CDR3 is 14 residues long. V was trimmed by 6 bases and J by 8 bases, leaving 20 bases between them. Germline V lookup: CDR1 DFQATT, CDR2 SNEGSKA (reference sequence). The CDR3 coding sequence is TGCAGTGCCAGTGGAGGGCCAAAGGTTCATGAGCAGTTCTTC. Its translation is CSASGGPKVHEQFF.

In this sample, this clonotype turned up a few times. This chain joins TRBV20-1 and TRBJ2-4; TRBD2 matches 7 bases. TRBJ2-7 explains the end of the DNA better; the J call may be wrong. This CDR3 is 15 amino acids long. Germline loops: CDR1 DFQATT, CDR2 SNEGSKA (reference sequence). The CDR3 loop reads CSANSGGRILYEQYF. The CDR3 DNA follows: TGCAGTGCCAACTCGGGAGGCAGAATATTGTACGAGCAGTACTTC.

This clonotype appeared a few times. The chain employs TRBV5-1 and TRBJ2-5, with D unclear. The DNA end is more similar to TRBJ2-7, so the J call may be wrong. The CDR3 spans 12 residues. In germline, CDR1 is SGHRS, CDR2 YFSETQ. The CDR3 DNA reads TGCGCCAGCAGCACCGGGTTTGACGAGCAGTACTTC. Translating gives CASSTGFDEQYF.

J is TRBJ2-4 and V is TRBV11-2; D gene unclear. The DNA end lines up better with TRBJ2-7; the J call may be wrong. Germline V gene sequence: CDR1 SGHAT, CDR2 FQNNGV. The length of the CDR3 is 14 residues. The DNA of the CDR3 is TGTGCCAGCAGCTTATTAGGACCCACCTACGAGCAGTACTTC. Translating it yields CASSLLGPTYEQYF.

The chain uses TRBV20-1 and TRBJ1-5; perhaps TRBD1 as D (5 bases). Trimming left V 6 bases short and J 3 bases short, with 12 bases between. The CDR3 extends over 13 amino acids. Looked up from germline, CDR1 is DFQATT and CDR2 is SNEGSKA (reference sequence). This CDR3 is CSAIRDPNQPQHF. The DNA for the CDR3 is TGCAGTGCAATCCGGGACCCCAATCAGCCCCAGCATTTT.

This chain uses TRBV13 with TRBJ1-1; TRBD1 matches at 7 bases. This CDR3 is built from 13 residues. V was clipped by 6 bases and J by 0 bases; unmatched bases: 1. CDR1 is PRHDT and CDR2 is FYEKMQ in the germline V gene (reference sequence). The CDR3 region is CASRDRVNTEAFF. The CDR3, as DNA: TGTGCCAGCAGAGACAGGGTGAACACTGAAGCTTTCTTT.

The chain recombines TRBV7-8 with TRBJ2-7; 7 nucleotides match TRBD1. The DNA end is a closer match to TRBJ2-5, so the J assignment may be wrong. The CDR3 spans 15 residues. Per germline, CDR1 SGHVS and CDR2 FQNEAQ. The CDR3 nucleotides are TGTGCCAGCAGCTTAATCGGGATAGGGGGCGAGACCCAGTACTTC. Translation: CASSLIGIGGETQYF.

This chain links TRBV7-6 with TRBJ1-4, with D perhaps matching TRBD1 (6 bases). The V gene's germline CDR1 is SGHVS and CDR2 FNYEAQ. The CDR3 runs to 17 residues. V was trimmed by 1 base and J by 3 bases, leaving 15 bases between them. DNA for the CDR3: TGTGCCAGCAGCTTAGACGGGGGGCGAAGGGCTAATGAAAAACTGTTTTTT. Encoded protein: CASSLDGGRRANEKLFF.

The J gene is TRBJ1-1, the V gene TRBV7-6; TRBD1 is a possible D gene (6 bases). CDR3 size: 19 residues. V lost 2 bases and J 0 bases, leaving 22 bases between the germline ends. Per germline, CDR1 SGHVS and CDR2 FNYEAQ. The CDR3 sequence: CASSLLVQGTFGMNTEAFF. As DNA, the CDR3 is TGTGCCAGCAGCTTACTTGTCCAGGGGACATTCGGCATGAACACTGAAGCTTTCTTT.

The genes are TRBV7-9 and TRBJ1-2; the D gene is possibly TRBD1 (5 bases). CDR1 SEHNR and CDR2 FQNEAQ come from the germline V gene (reference sequence). V was pared by 5 bases and J by 7 bases, with 11 bases between. CDR3 size: 12 residues. The CDR3 nucleotides read TGTGCCAGCAGCCCCGGGGCGACTGGCTACACCTTC. The encoded protein is CASSPGATGYTF.

This clonotype appeared a few times. This may arise from a read error, as a much more abundant clone is one base away. The chain joins TRBV29-1 to TRBJ2-1; D may match TRBD1 or TRBD2 (5 bases each). CDR3 length: 13 amino acids. CDR1 and CDR2 (germline): SQVTM, ANQGSEA. V gave up 4 bases and J gave up 10 bases, with 17 bases separating them. Here the CDR3 DNA reads TGCAGCGTTGTAGACAGAAAAGACTACGAGCAGTTCTTC. Amino acids: CSVVDRKDYEQFF.

The gene calls are TRBV7-2 and TRBJ2-5; 8 bases are shared with TRBD2. The germline V gene has CDR1 SGHTA and CDR2 FQGNSA. This CDR3 has 15 residues. V was pared by 5 bases and J by 4 bases, with 9 bases of the junction left unmatched. CDR3 protein: CASSQRGGRGETQYF. Written as DNA, the CDR3 is TGTGCCAGCAGCCAACGGGGGGGCCGGGGAGAGACCCAGTACTTC.

The V gene is TRBV4-2, the J gene TRBJ1-1; TRBD1 matches at 7 bases. Germline assignment: CDR1 LGHNA and CDR2 YNFKEQ. This CDR3 spans 15 amino acids. Unmatched junction bases numbered 10, after V lost 1 base and J lost 8 bases. For the CDR3, the DNA is TGTGCCAGCAGCCAAGGCCGGGACAGCCGTCTCGAAGCTTTCTTT. It yields the protein CASSQGRDSRLEAFF.

The rearrangement joins TRBV5-1 to TRBJ2-5; D is ambiguous. In germline, CDR1 is SGHRS, CDR2 YFSETQ. V lost 0 bases to trimming and J lost 3 bases, with 9 bases between them. The CDR3 consists of 14 residues. CDR3 in DNA: TGCGCCAGCAGCTTGGACAGTACCGAAGAGACCCAGTACTTC. Translating gives CASSLDSTEETQYF.

The V and J genes are TRBV28 and TRBJ2-7; 8 bases align to TRBD1. CDR3 size: 15 residues. Trimming took 5 bases from V and 0 from J; bases not matched to a gene: 6. Per the germline V gene, CDR1 is MDHEN and CDR2 is SYDVKM. The chain's CDR3 is CASSGDRGFSYEQYF. For the CDR3, the DNA is TGTGCCAGCAGTGGCGACAGGGGCTTCTCCTACGAGCAGTACTTC.

This chain uses TRBV7-4 with TRBJ2-5; no definite D call. The tail of the sequence fits TRBJ2-7 better, so the J call may be wrong. This CDR3 is 12 amino acids long. Per germline, CDR1 SGHVT and CDR2 SQSDAQ. DNA for the CDR3: TGTGCCAGCAGCTTATGGTATTACGAGCAGTACTTC. This translates into CASSLWYYEQYF.

This chain connects TRBV28 to TRBJ2-5; 11 nucleotides line up with TRBD2. Germline trimming cut 5 bases from V and 1 base from J; bases unmatched to any gene: 9. The CDR3 is 17 amino acids. Germline V gives CDR1 MDHEN, CDR2 SYDVKM. This CDR3 reads CASSILSGRASQETQYF. As DNA, the CDR3 is TGTGCCAGCAGTATCCTTAGCGGGAGGGCTTCCCAAGAGACCCAGTACTTC.